This TCR beta chain was profiled in a study of blood T cell repertoires in COVID-19. Turning to the study itself: COVID-19 samples collected from the United States, Italy and Spain covered acute and convalescent phases. T cells, B-cell-depleted T cells, or PBMCs provided the cDNA or gDNA that served as material.

The count of this clone is one. CDR3 length: 14 amino acids. V shed 4 bases and J shed 5 bases, with 14 bases lying between them. CDR1 MNHEY and CDR2 SVGAGI come from the germline V gene. Original processing notes: Reference gene primers were amplified, and this amplification served to estimate nucleated cell counts. Profiled with immunoSEQ multiplex PCR; TCRdb holds only in-frame clones, not every one. V, J and clone size derive from that table, while D and trimming were established from the DNA sequence. Seen here are 20,000 to 25,000 clones, over 85% observed once, and the top ten hold about 6%. This TCR was sampled from an elderly woman with active COVID-19. This sequence joins TRBV6-5 and TRBJ1-2; D not resolved. The specimen was peripheral blood. CDR3 residues: CASSSSNLGYGYTF. The CDR3 region has the DNA TGTGCCAGCAGTTCGAGTAATCTCGGGTATGGCTACACCTTC.